The clone carrying this T cell receptor (beta chain) was found once. RNA was extracted from bulk tissue without any cell sorting. The germline V gene encodes CDR1 DFQATT and CDR2 SNEGSKA (reference sequence). CDR3 length: 15 residues. Unmatched junction bases numbered 8, after V lost 3 bases and J lost 2 bases. A modified ARM-PCR protocol with three rounds of nested PCR amplified TCRbeta. TCRdb ran MiXCR on the multiplex PCR reads and lists one entry per CDR3 protein. The profile shows 91,000 or so distinct CDR3 sequences, about 72% of them singletons. The data stem from a study of tumor and adjacent non-tumor tissue in lung cancer.

Sample: lung tumor tissue. The chain joins TRBV20-1 to TRBJ2-5; 8 bases match TRBD1. The TCR sequence derives from a man aged 55-75 years with non-small cell lung cancer. The CDR3: CSASGGQGWQETQYF. CDR3 bases: TGCAGTGCTAGCGGAGGACAGGGCTGGCAAGAGACCCAGTACTTC.